Following are 12 T cell receptor beta chains from one sample sequenced in a study of monozygotic twins with inflammatory bowel disease. For each CDR3 protein, TCRdb gives one entry from its re-call of the 5' RACE reads, without DNA. Its table lists 190,000 or so distinct CDR3 sequences. Material: blood. These receptors were obtained from a human donor with ulcerative colitis or Crohn's disease, or a healthy co-twin of an affected twin (not recorded which).

The chain combines TRBV10-3 with TRBJ1-5; TCRdb returns TRBD1, unconfirmable since there is no DNA. The CDR3 spans 15 residues. Per germline, CDR1 ENHRY and CDR2 SYGVKD. The chain's CDR3 is CAISREGGKNQPQHF.

The gene calls are TRBV18 and TRBJ2-1; the D call of TRBD1 rests on TCRdb alone, since no DNA is present to check it. The CDR3 runs to 15 residues. Germline-derived CDR1 and CDR2 are KGHSH and LQKENI. CDR3 residues: CASTTLGRAAYEQFF.

This rearrangement joins TRBV5-1 to TRBJ2-7; TCRdb's D gene call, TRBD1, goes unchecked for lack of DNA. The CDR3 consists of 15 residues. Germline lookup yields CDR1 SGHRS and CDR2 YFSETQ. Here the CDR3 reads CASSLTGQISGEQYF.

This chain connects TRBV11-2 to TRBJ2-5. The CDR3 totals 13 residues. The germline V gene has CDR1 SGHAT and CDR2 FQNNGV. CDR3 loop: CASSLTGLETQYF.

This sequence joins TRBV6-5 and TRBJ1-3. CDR3 length equals 14 residues. Germline lookup yields CDR1 MNHEY and CDR2 SVGAGI. The CDR3 reads CASSYREGGNTIYF.

The chain is built from TRBV5-1 and TRBJ2-1; the D gene TCRdb calls, TRBD1, cannot be checked with no DNA. Per germline, CDR1 SGHRS and CDR2 YFSETQ. This CDR3 has 15 residues. Here the CDR3 reads CASSFDRGYMDEQFF. Combining the CDR3 with reference TRBV5-1 and TRBJ2-1 gives the whole variable domain KAGVTQTPRYLIKTRGQQVTLSCSPISGHRSVSWYQQTPGQGLQFLFEYFSETQRNKGNFPGRFSGRQFSNSRSEMNVSTLELGDSALYLCASSFDRGYMDEQFFGPGTRLTVL.

The V gene is TRBV20-1, the J gene TRBJ1-4. CDR3 length: 12 residues. CDR1 DFQATT and CDR2 SNEGSKA come from the germline V gene (reference sequence). The CDR3 here is CSARRGGYELFF.

The rearrangement joins TRBV7-9 to TRBJ1-2; TCRdb proposes TRBD1, but this gene call is untestable without DNA. The CDR3 covers 14 residues. Germline V lookup: CDR1 SEHNR, CDR2 FQNEAQ (reference sequence). The CDR3 sequence: CASSLLEGAHGYTF.

The rearrangement links TRBV13 to TRBJ2-5; TCRdb proposes TRBD1, but this gene call is untestable without DNA. Germline CDR1 is PRHDT and CDR2 is FYEKMQ (reference sequence). The CDR3 spans 14 residues. CDR3 residues: CASSSRQGWETQYF.

V is TRBV12-3 or TRBV12-4 and J is TRBJ2-2; TCRdb proposes TRBD1, but this gene call is untestable without DNA. This CDR3 has 15 amino acids. CDR3 protein: CASRWTAPNTGELFF.

The rearrangement links TRBV6-2 or TRBV6-3 to TRBJ1-5; TCRdb's D call of TRBD1 is untestable without DNA. Germline V gives CDR1 MNHEY, CDR2 SVGEGT. CDR3 length: 13 residues. CDR3 loop: CASTLKGDQPQHF.

V is TRBV18 and J is TRBJ2-3; the TCRdb D gene call, TRBD1, has no DNA to confirm it. In germline, CDR1 is KGHSH, CDR2 LQKENI. The CDR3 is 17 amino acids. The CDR3: CASSPGGTGYRTDTQYF.